The 14 T cell receptor beta chains given below trace back to one sample, sequenced in a study of blood T cell repertoires in COVID-19. Data came from immunoSEQ multiplex PCR; TCRdb stores just in-frame clones and leaves some out. The data hold tens of thousands of clones, with approximately 88% observed a single time. Sequenced: peripheral blood. Receptor source: a woman between 40 and 55 years old with acute or convalescent COVID-19.

J is TRBJ1-3 and V is TRBV6-5, with D unclear. Looked up from germline, CDR1 is MNHEY and CDR2 is SVGAGI. CDR3 length: 15 amino acids. V was trimmed by 6 bases and J by 4 bases, leaving 16 bases between them. This chain's CDR3 is CASRQRGSSGNTIYF. The CDR3 region has the DNA TGTGCCAGCAGACAAAGAGGGTCTTCAGGAAACACCATATATTTT.

This sequence joins TRBV5-1 and TRBJ2-1, with D perhaps matching TRBD1 (6 bases). The CDR3 loop spans 15 amino acids. The V and J ends lost 0 bases and 10 bases respectively, with 17 bases between them. Germline V lookup: CDR1 SGHRS, CDR2 YFSETQ. The CDR3 bases are TGCGCCAGCAGCTTGGAGGCAGGGGCTAGGATAGAGCAGTTCTTC. As protein: CASSLEAGARIEQFF.

CDR3 sequence: CASSNRDRASTEAFF. The CDR3 nucleotides read TGTGCCAGTTCAAACCGGGACAGGGCCTCTACTGAAGCTTTCTTT. V and J are TRBV19 and TRBJ1-1; 9 nucleotides align to TRBD1. V shed 8 bases and J 5 bases; nucleotides not matched to a gene: 12. CDR3 length: 15 amino acids. Germline V CDR1 and CDR2: LNHDA, SQIVND (reference sequence).

The chain recombines TRBV30 with TRBJ1-4; TRBD1 agrees at 9 bases. This CDR3 spans 14 amino acids. In germline, CDR1 is GTSNPN, CDR2 SVGIG (reference sequence). V shed 3 bases, J shed 8 bases, and the junction held 7 bases outside the gene matches. CDR3: CAWSATGGIEKLFF. CDR3 bases: TGTGCCTGGAGCGCTACAGGGGGCATAGAAAAACTGTTTTTT.

The sample holds one count of this clone. The V call is TRBV28, the J call TRBJ2-5; 8 bases align to TRBD2. V shed 2 bases and J 4 bases; nucleotides not matched to a gene: 6. CDR3 length: 15 residues. Per germline, CDR1 MDHEN and CDR2 SYDVKM. The CDR3 reads CASSLHGRAGETQYF. The CDR3 DNA reads TGTGCCAGCAGTTTACACGGGAGGGCCGGAGAGACCCAGTACTTC. Together with reference TRBV28 and TRBJ2-5, the CDR3 gives the full variable domain: DVKVTQSSRYLVKRTGEKVFLECVQDMDHENMFWYRQDPGLGLRLIYFSYDVKMKEKGDIPEGYSVSREKKERFSLILESASTNQTSMYLCASSLHGRAGETQYFGPGTRLLVL.

V and J are TRBV19 and TRBJ1-2, with D tentatively TRBD1 (6 bases). Germline values: CDR1 LNHDA, CDR2 SQIVND (reference sequence). V lost 11 bases, J lost 5 bases, and 12 bases lay in between. This CDR3 is 11 amino acids long. The CDR3 reads CAVEGGYGYTF. The DNA for the CDR3 is TGTGCCGTCGAGGGGGGGTATGGCTACACCTTC.

The J gene is TRBJ1-5, the V gene TRBV12-3 or TRBV12-4; a weak D match, TRBD1 (6 bases). V lost 6 bases and J lost 7, with 13 bases in between. This CDR3 is 13 amino acids long. The CDR3 sequence is CASSGTGYQPQHF. The CDR3 DNA follows: TGTGCCAGCAGCGGCACAGGGTACCAGCCCCAGCATTTT.

This clone was detected only once. The rearrangement uses TRBV11-2 and TRBJ2-5, with 7 nucleotides matching TRBD1. The CDR3 is 15 amino acids. After removal of 5 bases from V and 5 bases from J, the junction contained 11 bases not matched to a gene. Germline CDR1 is SGHAT and CDR2 is FQNNGV. CDR3 residues: CASSTGDFQAETQYF. The CDR3 DNA reads as TGTGCCAGCAGCACAGGGGATTTCCAGGCGGAGACCCAGTACTTC.

The CDR3 here is CASSVGDPGLAGFTDTQYF. CDR3 sequence (DNA): TGTGCCAGCAGCGTTGGTGATCCGGGACTAGCGGGATTCACAGATACGCAGTATTTT. The V call is TRBV7-9, the J call TRBJ2-3; the match to TRBD2 covers 13 bases. This CDR3 contains 19 residues. Germline assignment: CDR1 SEHNR and CDR2 FQNEAQ (reference sequence). Trimming removed 5 bases from V and 2 bases from J; junction bases left unmatched: 13.

The V gene is TRBV10-2, the J gene TRBJ2-1; 8 nucleotides line up with TRBD2. Trimming took 6 bases from V and 1 from J; bases not matched to a gene: 2. In germline, CDR1 is WSHSY, CDR2 SAAADI. This CDR3 comprises 14 residues. In DNA form, the CDR3 reads TGCGCCAGCAGCCAGCGGGGGTCCTACAATGAGCAGTTCTTC. Its protein is CASSQRGSYNEQFF.

In its sample, this clone was seen a few times. The chain carries TRBV19 and TRBJ1-4, with TRBD1 matching 9 bases. V gave up 7 bases and J gave up 7 bases; unmatched junction bases: 4. CDR1 and CDR2 from the germline V gene are LNHDA and SQIVND (reference sequence). The CDR3 covers 13 residues. For the CDR3, the DNA is TGTGCCAGTAAACGGGACAGGGTTGAAAAACTGTTTTTT. Protein: CASKRDRVEKLFF.

This rearrangement joins TRBV18 to TRBJ1-1, with TRBD1 matching 7 bases. Germline V gene lookup returns CDR1 KGHSH and CDR2 LQKENI. The CDR3 is 14 amino acids. Losses at the gene ends were 6 bases for V and 1 base for J; bases not matched to a gene: 5. In DNA form, the CDR3 reads TGTGCCAGCTCCCCAGGGGGGTGGAACACTGAAGCTTTCTTT. Residues: CASSPGGWNTEAFF.

This clone came up once. The chain employs TRBV27 and TRBJ2-7, with 9 bases lining up with TRBD2. The V gene end was trimmed by 8 bases and the J gene end by 0 bases; junction bases not matched to a gene: 17. This CDR3 is 18 amino acids long. Per germline, CDR1 MNHEY and CDR2 SMNVEV (reference sequence). The chain's CDR3 is CASALLAGWGRGSYEQYF. The CDR3 DNA reads TGTGCCAGCGCCTTACTAGCGGGTTGGGGAAGAGGCTCCTACGAGCAGTACTTC.

The table lists this clone with a count of one. This chain uses TRBV6-6 with TRBJ1-1; D not resolved. With 6 bases removed from V and 4 bases from J, the gap between germline ends came to 9 bases. The CDR3 covers 12 residues. CDR1 MNHNY and CDR2 SVGAGI come from the germline V gene (reference sequence). The CDR3 DNA reads as TGTGCCAGCAGAGAACAGTCCACTGAAGCTTTCTTT. This gives the protein CASREQSTEAFF.